The entry below gives a single TCR beta chain sequence along with its context. Its antigen is still unknown. Ten milliliters of peripheral blood were drawn from each donor into EDTA-treated tubes. This sample was taken from a study of blood T cells in healthy people across ages. Study summary: Through template switching, about one barcoded beta molecule was captured per two T cells, as measured in model experiments.

The CDR3 extends over 15 amino acids. Germline V gives CDR1 SGDLS, CDR2 YYNGEE. V lost 3 bases to trimming and J lost 0 bases, with 11 bases between them. Whole-study results and caveats: TCR beta diversity correlated strongly with naive T cell percentage.

Then a second PCR, running about 6 to 11 cycles, was carried out with a sample-barcoded 5' primer and a J-beta primer mix. Every cDNA was tagged by a template-switch adaptor with 12 random nucleotides. MiXCR was run by TCRdb on the 5' RACE reads, yielding one entry per CDR3 protein. This table has about 680,000 distinct CDR3 sequences, more than 40% appearing once. The sequencing sample was made of blood. This chain joins TRBV9 and TRBJ2-3; a weak D match, TRBD1 (5 bases). The receptor was isolated from a woman aged 55-70 years in good health. The CDR3 region is CASSGTLKSTDTQYF. The CDR3 coding sequence is TGTGCCAGCAGCGGGACACTTAAAAGCACAGATACGCAGTATTTT.